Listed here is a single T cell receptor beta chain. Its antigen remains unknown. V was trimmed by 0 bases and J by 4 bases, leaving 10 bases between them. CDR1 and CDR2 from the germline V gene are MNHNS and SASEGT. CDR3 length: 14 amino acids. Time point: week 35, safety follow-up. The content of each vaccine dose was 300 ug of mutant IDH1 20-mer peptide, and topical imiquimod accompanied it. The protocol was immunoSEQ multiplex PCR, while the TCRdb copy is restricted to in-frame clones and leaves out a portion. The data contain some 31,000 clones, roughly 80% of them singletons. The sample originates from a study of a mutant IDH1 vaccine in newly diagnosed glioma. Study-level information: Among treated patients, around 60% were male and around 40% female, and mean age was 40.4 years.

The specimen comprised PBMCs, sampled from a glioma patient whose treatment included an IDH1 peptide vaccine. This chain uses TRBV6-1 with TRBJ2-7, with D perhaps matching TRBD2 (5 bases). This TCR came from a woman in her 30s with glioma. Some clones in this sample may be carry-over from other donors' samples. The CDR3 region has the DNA TGTGCCAGCAGTGAAGCGCGCGAGGGATACGAGCAGTACTTC. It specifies CASSEAREGYEQYF.